This record covers a single TCR beta chain. This entry belongs to a study of cytomegalovirus exposure and HLA in healthy donors. All the people who gave samples were healthy bone marrow donors. V lost 0 bases to trimming and J lost 7 bases, with 4 bases between them. CDR1 SGDLS and CDR2 YYNGEE come from the germline V gene. CDR3 length: 12 amino acids. PCR was performed using 60 Vbeta and 13 Jbeta primers. The method was immunoSEQ multiplex PCR; TCRdb's version includes in-frame clones alone and lacks a portion of them. The data show roughly 120,000 clones, 80% seen once. The sample consisted of PBMCs. The rearrangement joins TRBV9 to TRBJ2-2, with unresolved D. The sequence was obtained from a man aged 30-40 years in good health and CMV-seronegative. The CDR3 sequence is CASSVGHGELFF. Written as DNA, the CDR3 is TGTGCCAGCAGCGTAGGGCACGGGGAGCTGTTTTTT.